The 5 T cell receptor beta chains below all came from one sample that was sequenced in a study of tumor-infiltrating lymphocytes in oesophageal squamous cell carcinoma. From the PCR reads, TCRdb called clonotypes with MiXCR, one entry per CDR3 protein. The sample lists about 14,000 distinct CDR3 sequences, 51% seen once, with 12% in the top ten. Sequencing used blood. These receptor sequences come from a female donor with esophageal squamous cell carcinoma.

The chain couples TRBV7-8 to TRBJ2-3, with TRBD1 identical over 9 bases. Germline CDR1 is SGHVS and CDR2 is FQNEAQ. With 0 bases clipped from V and 8 bases from J, the junction kept 9 bases outside the gene matches. This CDR3 is built from 16 residues. The CDR3 loop is CASSLAVTGGLRTQYF. DNA for the CDR3: TGTGCCAGCAGCTTAGCTGTGACAGGGGGACTTCGTACGCAGTATTTT.

The chain uses TRBV24-1 and TRBJ2-5; the match to TRBD1 covers 8 bases. The J call may be wrong; the DNA end is better matched by TRBJ2-7. The CDR3 spans 13 residues. Germline V gives CDR1 KGHDR, CDR2 SFDVKD. The CDR3 DNA reads as TGTGCCACCAGTAGGACAGGGCGCAACGAGCAGTACTTC. Protein: CATSRTGRNEQYF.

This clonotype was found a few times. V and J are TRBV15 and TRBJ1-1; no firm D call. The CDR3 is 15 residues long. V shed 0 bases and J shed 6 bases, with 14 bases lying between them. Germline CDR1 LNHNV, CDR2 YYDKDF (reference sequence). The CDR3 DNA follows: TGTGCCACCAGCAGAGATGGTAGCCTGATGGCTGAAGCTTTCTTT. It is translated as CATSRDGSLMAEAFF. Looking up the rest from reference TRBV15 and TRBJ1-1 gives the full variable domain: DAMVIQNPRYQVTQFGKPVTLSCSQTLNHNVMYWYQQKSSQAPKLLFHYYDKDFNNEADTPDNFQSRRPNTSFCFLDIRSPGLGDTAMYLCATSRDGSLMAEAFFGQGTRLTVV.

V and J are TRBV7-3 and TRBJ2-7, with 16 nucleotides matching TRBD2. The closer fit of TRBJ2-1 to the DNA end suggests the J call may be wrong. CDR1 and CDR2 (germline): SGHTA, FQGTGA. The CDR3 is made up of 20 amino acids. CDR3 DNA sequence: TGTGCCAGCAGTAGAAGGGGGGGACTAGCGGGGGGGAAATGGACGCATGAGCAGTTCTTC. As protein: CASSRRGGLAGGKWTHEQFF.

This chain connects TRBV24-1 to TRBJ2-1, with no clear D. Germline V gene lookup returns CDR1 KGHDR and CDR2 SFDVKD. The CDR3 is 12 residues long. The ends were cut back, 9 bases at V and 2 bases at J, with 7 bases in the middle. The CDR3 region is CATSEAYNEQFF. The CDR3 DNA is TGTGCCACCTCAGAGGCCTACAATGAGCAGTTCTTC.